These 12 T cell receptor beta chains were sequenced from one sample in a study of blood T cells in healthy people across ages. It was with a sample-barcoded 5' primer and a J-beta primer mix that a second PCR of about 6 to 11 cycles was run. Each CDR3 protein is one row after TCRdb ran MiXCR on the 5' RACE reads. In the table there are 1.5 million to 2 million distinct CDR3 sequences, 28% of which are singletons. Sequencing used blood. The receptors originated from a woman between 25 and 40 years old in good health.

This clonotype was found many times. The chain uses TRBV7-8 and TRBJ1-2, with D perhaps matching TRBD1 (6 bases). Trimming pared 3 bases from V and 3 bases from J, leaving 17 bases between. From germline, CDR1 is SGHVS and CDR2 FQNEAQ. The CDR3 contains 16 residues. CDR3 residues: CASSLTGTPSDYGYTF. CDR3 DNA sequence: TGTGCCAGCAGCTTGACCGGGACACCCTCTGACTATGGCTACACCTTC.

V and J are TRBV20-1 and TRBJ2-1; D is possibly TRBD1 (6 bases). Germline V lookup: CDR1 DFQATT, CDR2 SNEGSKA (reference sequence). This CDR3 contains 16 residues. Trimming stripped 2 bases from V and 5 bases from J, with 19 bases between. CDR3 protein: CSARPWDTHTHNEQFF. The CDR3 coding sequence is TGCAGTGCTAGACCCTGGGACACACACACACACAATGAGCAGTTCTTC.

A remark on this clonotype: The junction departs from germline at one end; a sequencing error may be responsible. The chain carries TRBV9 and TRBJ2-1, with 7 bases aligning to TRBD2. CDR1 is SGDLS and CDR2 is YYNGEE in the germline V gene. The CDR3 spans 15 residues. CDR3 protein: CASSEGGDFYNEQFF. In nucleotides, the CDR3 is TGTGCCAGCAGCGAGGGAGGGGACTTTTACAACGAGCAGTTCTTC.

The chain links TRBV5-1 to TRBJ1-6; the D is unclear. V lost 0 bases to trimming and J lost 0 bases, with 10 bases between them. Per the germline V gene, CDR1 is SGHRS and CDR2 is YFSETQ. CDR3 length: 17 amino acids. CDR3 DNA sequence: TGCGCCAGCAGCTTGGGGTCAACGGTCTCCTATAATTCACCCCTCCACTTT. It codes for CASSLGSTVSYNSPLHF.

With regard to this clonotype: Relative to the germline gene, one junction end is altered; a read error may explain this. The CDR3 protein is CASSLRTGQGTQYF. The DNA of the CDR3 is TGTGCCAGCAGCCTTCGGACAGGGCAAGGGACCCAGTACTTC. The V call is TRBV5-4, the J call TRBJ2-5; 8 nucleotides agree with TRBD1. CDR1 and CDR2 (germline): SGHNT, YYREEE (reference sequence). This CDR3 comprises 14 residues.

In its sample, this clonotype was seen a few times. The genes are TRBV29-1 and TRBJ2-5; TRBD2 matches at 7 bases. Per germline, CDR1 SQVTM and CDR2 ANQGSEA. This CDR3 has 13 amino acids. The CDR3: CTLGGLPGETQYF. The CDR3 nucleotides read TGCACCCTCGGGGGACTACCGGGGGAGACCCAGTACTTC.

In this sample, this clonotype turned up many times. The chain recombines TRBV5-1 with TRBJ2-5; 8 bases map to TRBD2. V shed 5 bases, J shed 1 base, and the junction held 4 bases outside the gene matches. The CDR3 is made up of 14 amino acids. Germline V lookup: CDR1 SGHRS, CDR2 YFSETQ. The DNA for the CDR3 is TGCGCCAGCAGAAGCAGCGGGGGCCAAGAGACCCAGTACTTC. It specifies CASRSSGGQETQYF.

This clonotype was counted many times. No DNA is shown, since the ends of the CDR3 on it are uncertain; the CDR3 is the one TCRdb lists. The chain has TRBV7-5 and TRBJ2-3; TRBD1 is the table's D call, not checked against the DNA. TRBV7-5 counts as a pseudogene. The CDR3 totals 21 residues, both ends included. CDR3 sequence reads: CISVSEGLGGRKIFETDTQYF.

Regarding this clonotype: This may be a read error, as it is one base from a much larger clone. The conserved phenylalanine or tryptophan is not found at the CDR3 terminus, so this likely reflects a read error. The chain joins TRBV5-1 to TRBJ2-5; D ambiguous. The J call may not be correct, given that the DNA end is closer to TRBJ2-7. The germline CDR1 and CDR2 sequences are SGHRS and YFSETQ. This CDR3 is built from 11 residues. Here the CDR3 DNA reads TGCGCCAGCAGCTTGGGCCCCGAGCAGTACTGC. Encoded protein: CASSLGPEQYC.

The chain is built from TRBV6-1 and TRBJ2-5; tentatively, D is TRBD1 (5 bases). The V gene's germline CDR1 is MNHNS and CDR2 SASEGT. Deletions cut 9 bases from V and 0 bases from J, with 17 bases between. The CDR3 is made up of 15 amino acids. CDR3 sequence reads: CASGKRQTNQETQYF. Written as DNA, the CDR3 is TGTGCCAGTGGAAAGAGACAGACGAACCAAGAGACCCAGTACTTC.

Note on this clonotype: This may arise from a read error, as a much more abundant clone is one base away. The chain is built from TRBV4-3 and TRBJ1-5, with TRBD1 identical over 7 bases. Trimming removed 1 base from V and 6 bases from J; junction bases left unmatched: 3. Germline-derived CDR1 and CDR2 are LGHNA and YSLEER. This CDR3 contains 14 residues. The CDR3 protein is CASSQGQGCQPQHF. The DNA for the CDR3 is TGCGCCAGCAGCCAAGGACAGGGTTGTCAGCCCCAGCATTTT.

With respect to this clonotype: An end of the junction does not agree with germline; a read error may underlie this. The chain is built from TRBV28 and TRBJ2-6; D might be TRBD2 (6 bases). Germline loops: CDR1 MDHEN, CDR2 SYDVKM. The CDR3 is 16 residues long. The CDR3 DNA follows: TGTGCCAGCAGTTCCCCCGGGACTGAAGGGGCCAACGTCCGGACTTTC. Translated: CASSSPGTEGANVRTF.